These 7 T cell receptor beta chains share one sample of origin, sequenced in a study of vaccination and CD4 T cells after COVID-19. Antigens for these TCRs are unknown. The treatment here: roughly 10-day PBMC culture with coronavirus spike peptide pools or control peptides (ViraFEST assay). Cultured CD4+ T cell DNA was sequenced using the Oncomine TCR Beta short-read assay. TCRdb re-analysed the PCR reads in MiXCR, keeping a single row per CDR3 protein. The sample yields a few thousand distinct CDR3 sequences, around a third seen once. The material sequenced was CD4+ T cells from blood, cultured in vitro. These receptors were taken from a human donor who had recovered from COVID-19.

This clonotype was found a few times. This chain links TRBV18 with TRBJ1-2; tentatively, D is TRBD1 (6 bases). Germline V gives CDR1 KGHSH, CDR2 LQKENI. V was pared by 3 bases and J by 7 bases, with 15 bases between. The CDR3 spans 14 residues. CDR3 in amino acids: CASSPDSRRGGYTF. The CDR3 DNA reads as TGTGCCAGCTCACCGGACAGCCGGCGGGGTGGCTACACCTTC. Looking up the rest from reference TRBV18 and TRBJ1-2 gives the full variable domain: NAGVMQNPRHLVRRRGQEARLRCSPMKGHSHVYWYRQLPEEGLKFMVYLQKENIIDESGMPKERFSAEFPKEGPSILRIQQVVRGDSAAYFCASSPDSRRGGYTFGSGTRLTVV.

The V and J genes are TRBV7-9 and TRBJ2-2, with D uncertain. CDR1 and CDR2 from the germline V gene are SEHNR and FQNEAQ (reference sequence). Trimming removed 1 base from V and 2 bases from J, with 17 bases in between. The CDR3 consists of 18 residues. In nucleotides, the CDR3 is TGTGCCAGCAGCTTAGTCGGTAAGCAGGCTACTAACACCGGGGAGCTGTTTTTT. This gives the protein CASSLVGKQATNTGELFF.

CDR3 residues: CASSAGENQPQHF. The CDR3 DNA is TGTGCCAGCAGTGCAGGGGAGAATCAGCCCCAGCATTTT. The chain has TRBV2 and TRBJ1-5, with D tentatively TRBD1 (6 bases). Trimming left V 4 bases short and J 4 bases short, with 8 bases between. The CDR3 has 13 amino acids. Germline V gene sequence: CDR1 SNHLY, CDR2 FYNNEI.

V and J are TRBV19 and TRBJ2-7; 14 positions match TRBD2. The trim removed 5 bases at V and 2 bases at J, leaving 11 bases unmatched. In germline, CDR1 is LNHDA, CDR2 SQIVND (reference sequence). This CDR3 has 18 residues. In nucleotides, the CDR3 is TGTGCCAGTAGTGCCAGGACTAGCGGGGGGCCAACTCCCTACGAGCAGTACTTC. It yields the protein CASSARTSGGPTPYEQYF.

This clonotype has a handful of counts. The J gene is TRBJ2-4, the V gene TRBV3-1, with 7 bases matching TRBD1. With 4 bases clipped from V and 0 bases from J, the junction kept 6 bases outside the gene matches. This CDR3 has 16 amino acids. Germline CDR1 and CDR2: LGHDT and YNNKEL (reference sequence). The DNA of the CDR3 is TGTGCCAGCAGCCGGGACAGTATCCTAGCCAAAAACATTCAGTACTTC. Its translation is CASSRDSILAKNIQYF.

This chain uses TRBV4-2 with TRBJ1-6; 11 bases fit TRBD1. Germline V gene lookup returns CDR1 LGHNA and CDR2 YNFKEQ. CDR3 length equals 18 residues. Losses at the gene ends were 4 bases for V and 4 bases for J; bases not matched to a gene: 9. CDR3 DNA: TGTGCCAGCAGCCGCGGGACAGGGGGTGACTTTTATAATTCACCCCTCCACTTT. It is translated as CASSRGTGGDFYNSPLHF.

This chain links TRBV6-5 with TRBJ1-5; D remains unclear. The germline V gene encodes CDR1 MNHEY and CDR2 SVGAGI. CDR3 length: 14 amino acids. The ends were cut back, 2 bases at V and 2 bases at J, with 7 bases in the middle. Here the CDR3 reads CASSYRVGNQPQHF. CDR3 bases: TGTGCCAGCAGTTACAGGGTCGGCAATCAGCCCCAGCATTTT.